The T cell receptor beta chain under discussion was sequenced for a study of read filtering for tumor transcriptome and immune sequencing. Study-level findings and limits: Correlation between methods rose after single-read clonotypes were removed.

The CDR3 is made up of 15 amino acids. Trimming pared 0 bases from V and 2 bases from J, leaving 9 bases between. Per germline, CDR1 SGHNT and CDR2 YYREEE (reference sequence). Molecular barcoded adaptors covering alpha/delta and beta/gamma chains were used on approximately 440 ng RNA. TCRdb reprocessed the reads via MiXCR and lists one record per CDR3 protein. The sample includes over 50,000 distinct CDR3 sequences, nearly 20% of them seen just once. Every patient had bone marrow sampled while the disease was active. This clonotype was observed at least ten times. Its antigen is not known. The chain has TRBV5-4 and TRBJ2-1, with no clear D. The sequenced sample consisted of a population of CD138-negative cells sorted from bone marrow. This receptor was identified in a donor over 35 with multiple myeloma. CDR3 DNA: TGTGCCAGCAGCTTGGGACCGTCGACCTACAATGAGCAGTTCTTC. Translation gives CASSLGPSTYNEQFF.